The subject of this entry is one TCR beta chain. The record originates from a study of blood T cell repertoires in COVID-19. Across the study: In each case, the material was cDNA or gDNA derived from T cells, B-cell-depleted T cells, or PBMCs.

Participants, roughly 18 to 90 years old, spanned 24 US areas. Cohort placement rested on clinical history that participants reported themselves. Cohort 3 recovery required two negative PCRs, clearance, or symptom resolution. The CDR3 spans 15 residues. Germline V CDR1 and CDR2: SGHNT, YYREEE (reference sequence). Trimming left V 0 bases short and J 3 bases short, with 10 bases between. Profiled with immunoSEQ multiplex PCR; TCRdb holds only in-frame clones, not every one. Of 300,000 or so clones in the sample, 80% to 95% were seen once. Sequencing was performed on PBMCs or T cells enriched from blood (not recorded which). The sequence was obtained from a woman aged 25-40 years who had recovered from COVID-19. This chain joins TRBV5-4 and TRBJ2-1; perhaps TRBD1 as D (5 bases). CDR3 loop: CASSLGLGVYNEQFF. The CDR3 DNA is TGTGCCAGCAGCTTGGGGTTAGGGGTCTACAATGAGCAGTTCTTC. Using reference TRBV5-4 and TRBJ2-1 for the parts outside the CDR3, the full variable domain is ETGVTQSPTHLIKTRGQQVTLRCSSQSGHNTVSWYQQALGQGPQFIFQYYREEENGRGNFPPRFSGLQFPNYSSELNVNALELDDSALYLCASSLGLGVYNEQFFGPGTRLTVL.